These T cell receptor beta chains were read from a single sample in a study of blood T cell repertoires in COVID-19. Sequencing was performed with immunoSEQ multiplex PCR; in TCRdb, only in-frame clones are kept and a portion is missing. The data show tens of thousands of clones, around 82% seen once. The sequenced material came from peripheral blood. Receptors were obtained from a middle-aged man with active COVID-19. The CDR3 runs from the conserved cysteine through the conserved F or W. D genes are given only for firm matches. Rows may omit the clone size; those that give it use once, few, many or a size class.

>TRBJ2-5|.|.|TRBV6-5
CASKQGAQETQYF
TGTGCCAGCAAACAGGGAGCCCAAGAGACCCAGTACTTC
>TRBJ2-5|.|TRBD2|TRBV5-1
CASSLDLAEETQYF
TGCGCCAGCAGCTTGGATCTAGCGGAAGAGACCCAGTACTTC
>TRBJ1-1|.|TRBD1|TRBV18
CASSPGTADILATEAFF
TGTGCCAGCTCACCCGGGACAGCCGATATATTAGCAACTGAAGCTTTCTTT
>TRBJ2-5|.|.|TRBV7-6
CASSLGAVETQYF
TGTGCCAGCAGCCTGGGGGCCGTGGAGACCCAGTACTTC
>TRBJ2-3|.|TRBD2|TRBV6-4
CASSVLAGATQYF
TGTGCCAGCAGTGTCCTAGCGGGGGCTACGCAGTATTTT
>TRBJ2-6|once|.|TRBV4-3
CASRLSGANVLTF
TGCGCCAGCAGACTATCTGGGGCCAACGTCCTGACTTTC
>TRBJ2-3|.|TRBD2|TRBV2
CASNPTSDTDTQYF
TGTGCCAGCAATCCGACTAGCGACACAGATACGCAGTATTTT
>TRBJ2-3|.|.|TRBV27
CASRLVPGLRDTQYF
TGTGCCAGCAGACTAGTTCCGGGACTCCGCGATACGCAGTATTTT
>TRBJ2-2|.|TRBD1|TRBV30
CAWSFRNRGVNTGELFF
TGTGCCTGGAGTTTTCGAAACAGGGGCGTGAACACCGGGGAGCTGTTTTTT
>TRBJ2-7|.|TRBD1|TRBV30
CAWSAGQGAFHEQYF
TGTGCCTGGAGTGCTGGACAGGGAGCTTTCCACGAGCAGTACTTC
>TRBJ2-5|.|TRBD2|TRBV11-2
CASSLDGTSLWETQYF
TGTGCCAGCAGCTTAGACGGGACTAGCCTCTGGGAGACCCAGTACTTC
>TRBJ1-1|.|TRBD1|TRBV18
CASSPRDRAWSTEAFF
TGTGCCAGCTCACCACGGGACAGGGCTTGGAGCACTGAAGCTTTCTTT
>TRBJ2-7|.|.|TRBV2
CASRAGTSESSYEQYF
TGTGCCAGCAGGGCAGGGACATCCGAGAGCTCCTACGAGCAGTACTTC
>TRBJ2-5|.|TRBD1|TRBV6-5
CASSGQGRETQYF
TGTGCCAGTTCTGGACAGGGGAGGGAGACCCAGTACTTC
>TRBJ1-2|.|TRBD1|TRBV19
CASSSPFGTAYGYTF
TGTGCCAGCTCCTCACCTTTTGGGACAGCATATGGCTACACCTTC
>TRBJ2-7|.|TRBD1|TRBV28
CASSLKGATYEQYF
TGTGCCAGCAGTCTGAAGGGGGCGACATACGAGCAGTACTTC
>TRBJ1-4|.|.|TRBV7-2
CASSLSGANEKLFF
TGTGCCAGCAGCCTCTCAGGGGCTAATGAAAAACTGTTTTTT
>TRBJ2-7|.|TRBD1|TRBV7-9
CASSTRTGGPYEQYF
TGTGCCAGCAGCACCCGGACAGGGGGCCCATACGAGCAGTACTTC
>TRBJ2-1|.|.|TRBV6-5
CASSYSTTGGDEQFF
TGTGCCAGCAGTTACTCGACGACAGGTGGGGATGAGCAGTTCTTC
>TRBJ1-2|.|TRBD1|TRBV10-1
CASTGQGNNYGYTF
TGCGCCAGCACTGGACAGGGGAATAACTATGGCTACACCTTC
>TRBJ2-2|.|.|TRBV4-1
CASQRLPNTGELFF
TGCGCCAGCCAGAGACTCCCGAACACCGGGGAGCTGTTTTTT
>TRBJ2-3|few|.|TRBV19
CASSMELTDTQYF
TGTGCCAGTAGTATGGAGCTCACAGATACGCAGTATTTT
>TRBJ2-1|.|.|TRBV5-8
CASSPGTSGYNEQFF
TGTGCCAGCAGCCCTGGGACTTCAGGATACAATGAGCAGTTCTTC
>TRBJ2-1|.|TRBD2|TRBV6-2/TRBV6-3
CASSYGGGRASYNEQFF
TGTGCCAGCAGTTATGGGGGCGGGAGGGCCTCATACAATGAGCAGTTCTTC
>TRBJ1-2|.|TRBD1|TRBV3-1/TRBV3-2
CASSQDFRTGSNYGYTF
TGTGCCAGCAGCCAAGATTTTCGGACAGGGAGCAACTATGGCTACACCTTC
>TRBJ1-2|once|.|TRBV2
CASRVDRTLDYGYTF
TGTGCCAGCAGAGTCGACAGGACTCTAGACTATGGCTACACCTTC
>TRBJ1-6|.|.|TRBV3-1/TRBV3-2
CASRSSGNSPLHF
TGTGCCAGCCGCTCTTCGGGGAATTCACCCCTCCACTTT
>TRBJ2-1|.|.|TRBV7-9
CASSLSLASYNEQFF
TGTGCCAGCAGCTTAAGCCTAGCCTCCTACAATGAGCAGTTCTTC
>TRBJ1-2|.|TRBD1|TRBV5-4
CASSRQGASYTF
TGTGCCAGCAGCAGACAGGGGGCCAGCTACACCTTC
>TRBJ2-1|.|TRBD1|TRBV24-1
CATSDRTGQFF
TGTGCCACCAGTGATCGGACAGGGCAGTTCTTC
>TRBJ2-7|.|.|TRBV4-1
CASSQDLGQTAYEQYF
TGCGCCAGCAGCCAAGATTTGGGCCAGACAGCCTACGAGCAGTACTTC
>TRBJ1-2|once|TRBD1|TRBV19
CASSIVRGQSTDHMRGQLF
TGTGCCAGTAGTATCGTCCGGGGACAGTCTACGGATCATATGAGGGGACAACTCTTC
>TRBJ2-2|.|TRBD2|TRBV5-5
CASSNPRTSGRATGELFF
TGTGCCAGCAGTAACCCGAGGACTAGCGGGAGGGCAACCGGGGAGCTGTTTTTT
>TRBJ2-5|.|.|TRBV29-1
CYASRVQETQYF
TGCTACGCTTCTAGAGTCCAAGAGACCCAGTACTTC
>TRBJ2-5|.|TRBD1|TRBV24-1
CATRRTGGEETQYF
TGTGCCACCAGGCGGACAGGGGGTGAGGAGACCCAGTACTTC
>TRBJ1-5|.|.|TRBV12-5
CASGSPPGPRNQPQHF
TGTGCTAGTGGTTCGCCACCAGGGCCACGAAATCAGCCCCAGCATTTT
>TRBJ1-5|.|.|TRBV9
CASSYGAVNQPQHF
TGTGCCAGCAGCTATGGGGCGGTCAATCAGCCCCAGCATTTT
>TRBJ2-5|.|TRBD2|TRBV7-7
CASSATSGGAIETQYF
TGTGCTAGCAGCGCGACTAGCGGGGGGGCTATCGAGACCCAGTACTTC
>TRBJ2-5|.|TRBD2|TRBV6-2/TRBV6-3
CASSYGGRGPETQYF
TGTGCCAGCAGTTACGGCGGGAGGGGGCCCGAGACCCAGTACTTC
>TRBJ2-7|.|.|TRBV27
CASSLSPGPLNEQYF
TGTGCCAGCAGTTTATCCCCAGGGCCACTTAACGAGCAGTACTTC
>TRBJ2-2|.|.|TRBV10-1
CASRSGSRSGELFF
TGCGCCAGCAGATCGGGGAGCAGAAGCGGGGAGCTGTTTTTT
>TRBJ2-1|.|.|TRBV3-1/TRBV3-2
CASSREREDEQFF
TGTGCCAGCAGCCGCGAGAGGGAGGATGAGCAGTTCTTC
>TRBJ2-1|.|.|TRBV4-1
CASSQNRDASYNEQFF
TGCGCCAGCAGCCAGAACAGGGATGCCTCCTACAATGAGCAGTTCTTC
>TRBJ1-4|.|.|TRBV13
CASSFKSTGVIEKLFF
TGTGCCAGCAGCTTTAAATCAACGGGGGTTATTGAAAAACTGTTTTTT